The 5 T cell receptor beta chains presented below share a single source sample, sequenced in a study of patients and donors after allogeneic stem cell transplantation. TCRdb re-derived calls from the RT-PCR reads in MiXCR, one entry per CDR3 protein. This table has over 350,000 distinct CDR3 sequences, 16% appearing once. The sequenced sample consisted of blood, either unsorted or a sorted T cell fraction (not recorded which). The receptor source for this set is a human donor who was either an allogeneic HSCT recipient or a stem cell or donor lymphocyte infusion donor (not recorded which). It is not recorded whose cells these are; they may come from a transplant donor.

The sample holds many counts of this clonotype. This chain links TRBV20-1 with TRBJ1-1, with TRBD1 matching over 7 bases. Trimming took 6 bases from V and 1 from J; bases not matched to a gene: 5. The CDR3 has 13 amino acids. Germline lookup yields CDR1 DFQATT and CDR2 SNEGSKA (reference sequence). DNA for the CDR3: TGCAGTGCCACGGACAGGTCGAACACTGAAGCTTTCTTT. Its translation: CSATDRSNTEAFF.

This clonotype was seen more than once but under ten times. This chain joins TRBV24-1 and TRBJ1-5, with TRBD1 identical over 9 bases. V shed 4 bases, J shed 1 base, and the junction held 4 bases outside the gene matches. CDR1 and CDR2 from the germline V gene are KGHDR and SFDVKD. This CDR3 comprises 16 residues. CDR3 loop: CATSDSGTGSNQPQHF. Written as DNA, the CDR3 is TGTGCCACCAGTGACTCCGGGACAGGGAGCAATCAGCCCCAGCATTTT.

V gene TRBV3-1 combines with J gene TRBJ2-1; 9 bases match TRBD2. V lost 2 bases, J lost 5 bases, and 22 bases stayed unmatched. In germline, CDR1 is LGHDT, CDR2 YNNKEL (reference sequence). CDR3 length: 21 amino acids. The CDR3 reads CASSQSFRGVTLAGEDNEQFF. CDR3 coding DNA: TGTGCCAGCAGCCAAAGTTTTCGGGGGGTGACACTAGCGGGCGAAGACAATGAGCAGTTCTTC.

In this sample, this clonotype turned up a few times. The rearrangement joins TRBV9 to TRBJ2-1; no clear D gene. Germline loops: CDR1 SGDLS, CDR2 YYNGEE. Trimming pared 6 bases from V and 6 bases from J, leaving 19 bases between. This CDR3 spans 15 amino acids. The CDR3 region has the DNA TGTGCCAGCAACCGCCCGGAGAACGGGCTCAATGAGCAGTTCTTC. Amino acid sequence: CASNRPENGLNEQFF.

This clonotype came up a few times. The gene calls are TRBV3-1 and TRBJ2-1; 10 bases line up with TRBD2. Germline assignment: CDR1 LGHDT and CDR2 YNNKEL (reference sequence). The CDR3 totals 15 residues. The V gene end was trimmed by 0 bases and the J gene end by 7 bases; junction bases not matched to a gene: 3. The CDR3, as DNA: TGTGCCAGCAGCCAAGAACTAGCGGGGAGGAATGAGCAGTTCTTC. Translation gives CASSQELAGRNEQFF.